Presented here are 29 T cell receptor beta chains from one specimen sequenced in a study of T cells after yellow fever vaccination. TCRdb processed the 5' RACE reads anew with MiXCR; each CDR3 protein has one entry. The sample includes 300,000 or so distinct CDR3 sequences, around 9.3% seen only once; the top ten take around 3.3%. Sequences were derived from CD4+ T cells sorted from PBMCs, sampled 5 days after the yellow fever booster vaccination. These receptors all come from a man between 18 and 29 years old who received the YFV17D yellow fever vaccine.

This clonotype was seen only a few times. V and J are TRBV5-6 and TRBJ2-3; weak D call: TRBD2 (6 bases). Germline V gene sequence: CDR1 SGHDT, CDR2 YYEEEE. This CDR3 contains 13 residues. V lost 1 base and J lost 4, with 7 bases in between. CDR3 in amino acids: CASSLWRADTQYF. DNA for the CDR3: TGTGCCAGCAGCTTGTGGAGGGCAGATACGCAGTATTTT.

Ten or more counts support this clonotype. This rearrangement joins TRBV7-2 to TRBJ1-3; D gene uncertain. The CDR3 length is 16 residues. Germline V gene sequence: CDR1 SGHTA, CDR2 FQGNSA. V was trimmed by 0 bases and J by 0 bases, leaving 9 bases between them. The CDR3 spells CASSLAPQLSGNTIYF. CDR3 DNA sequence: TGTGCCAGCAGCTTAGCCCCACAGCTCTCTGGAAACACCATATATTTT.

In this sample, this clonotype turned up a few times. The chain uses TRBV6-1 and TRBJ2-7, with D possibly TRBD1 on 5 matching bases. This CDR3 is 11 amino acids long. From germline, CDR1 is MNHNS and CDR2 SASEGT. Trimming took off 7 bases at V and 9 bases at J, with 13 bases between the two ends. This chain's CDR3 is CASTGQRVQYV. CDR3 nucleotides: TGTGCCAGCACAGGGCAACGAGTGCAGTACGTC.

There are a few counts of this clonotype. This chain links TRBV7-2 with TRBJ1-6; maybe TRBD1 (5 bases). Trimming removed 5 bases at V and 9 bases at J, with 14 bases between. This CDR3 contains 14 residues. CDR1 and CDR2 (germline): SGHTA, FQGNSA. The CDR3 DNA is TGTGCCAGCAGCCGCTTGGCGGGGGGTTCACCCCTCCACTTT. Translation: CASSRLAGGSPLHF.

CDR3 nucleotide sequence: TGTGCCAGCAGCCTAGGGTTTACAGGGTCTCAGCCCCAGCATTTT. Protein: CASSLGFTGSQPQHF. This chain links TRBV5-6 with TRBJ1-5; D is possibly TRBD1 (6 bases). This CDR3 is 15 amino acids long. V lost 4 bases and J lost 6, with 17 bases in between. Germline values: CDR1 SGHDT, CDR2 YYEEEE.

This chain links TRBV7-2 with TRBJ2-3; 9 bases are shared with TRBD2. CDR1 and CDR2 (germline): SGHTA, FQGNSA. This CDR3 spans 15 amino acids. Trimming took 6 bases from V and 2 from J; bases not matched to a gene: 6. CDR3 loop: CASRLRGGFTDTQYF. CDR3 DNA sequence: TGTGCCAGCAGATTGCGGGGGGGTTTCACAGATACGCAGTATTTT.

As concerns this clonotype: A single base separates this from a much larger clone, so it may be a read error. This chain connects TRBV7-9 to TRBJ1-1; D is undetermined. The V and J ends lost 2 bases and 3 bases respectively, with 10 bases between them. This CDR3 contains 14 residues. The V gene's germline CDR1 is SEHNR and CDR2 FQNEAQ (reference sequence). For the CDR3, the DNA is TGTGCCAGCAGCTTAAGCCAGGCGTACACTGAAGCTTTCTTT. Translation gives CASSLSQAYTEAFF.

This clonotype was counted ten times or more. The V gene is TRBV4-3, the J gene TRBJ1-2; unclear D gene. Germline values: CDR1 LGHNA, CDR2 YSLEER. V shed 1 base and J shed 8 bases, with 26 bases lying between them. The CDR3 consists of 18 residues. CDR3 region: CASSQGTTPPLLTSGYTF. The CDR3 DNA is TGCGCCAGCAGCCAAGGCACCACCCCACCTTTATTAACGAGCGGCTACACCTTC.

As DNA, the CDR3 is TGTGCCAGCAGCCCTGCGGACAGGTTAGATAATCAGCCCCAGCATTTT. Its translation: CASSPADRLDNQPQHF. V and J are TRBV5-5 and TRBJ1-5; 7 nucleotides line up with TRBD1. The V gene end was trimmed by 4 bases and the J gene end by 4 bases; junction bases not matched to a gene: 11. CDR1 is SGHKS, CDR2 YYEKEE, per germline (reference sequence). This CDR3 spans 16 amino acids.

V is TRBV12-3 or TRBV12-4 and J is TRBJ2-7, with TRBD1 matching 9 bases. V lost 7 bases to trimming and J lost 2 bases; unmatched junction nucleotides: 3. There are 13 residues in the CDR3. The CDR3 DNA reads TGTGCCAGCACCAGACAGGGGGCCTACGAGCAGTACTTC. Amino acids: CASTRQGAYEQYF.

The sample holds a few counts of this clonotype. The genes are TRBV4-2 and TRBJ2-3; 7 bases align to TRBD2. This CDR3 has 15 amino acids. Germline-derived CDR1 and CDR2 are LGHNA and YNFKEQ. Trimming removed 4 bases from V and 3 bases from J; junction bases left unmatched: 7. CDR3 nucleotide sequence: TGTGCCAGCAGCCTCCGGGACTACCCTACAGATACGCAGTATTTT. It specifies CASSLRDYPTDTQYF.

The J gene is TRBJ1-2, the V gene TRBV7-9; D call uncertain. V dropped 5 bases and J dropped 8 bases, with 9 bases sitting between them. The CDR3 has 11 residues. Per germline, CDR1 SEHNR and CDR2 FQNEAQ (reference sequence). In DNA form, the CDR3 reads TGTGCCAGCAGCCTGACCGTAGGCTACACCTTC. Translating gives CASSLTVGYTF.

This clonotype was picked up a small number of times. Here the CDR3 DNA reads TGTGCCAGCAGCTTATCCTCAGCGGGGGTGAATACGCAGTATTTT. Translation gives CASSLSSAGVNTQYF. The rearrangement links TRBV7-2 to TRBJ2-3; 8 nucleotides align to TRBD2. The germline gives CDR1 SGHTA, CDR2 FQGNSA. This CDR3 contains 15 residues. With 2 bases clipped from V and 7 bases from J, the junction kept 8 bases outside the gene matches.

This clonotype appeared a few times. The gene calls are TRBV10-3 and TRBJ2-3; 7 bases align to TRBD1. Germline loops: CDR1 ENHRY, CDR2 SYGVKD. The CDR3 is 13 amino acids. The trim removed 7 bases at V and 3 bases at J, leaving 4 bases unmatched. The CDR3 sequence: CAIKGRGTDTQYF. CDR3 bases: TGTGCCATCAAGGGCAGGGGGACAGATACGCAGTATTTT.

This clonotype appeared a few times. DNA for the CDR3: TGCAGTGCTCGGCCGGGGGCGGTGAACACTGAAGCTTTCTTT. As protein: CSARPGAVNTEAFF. The chain uses TRBV20-1 and TRBJ1-1, with D possibly matching TRBD1 (6 bases). This CDR3 has 14 amino acids. Germline V lookup: CDR1 DFQATT, CDR2 SNEGSKA (reference sequence). V was cut by 5 bases and J by 0 bases, with 13 bases left in between.

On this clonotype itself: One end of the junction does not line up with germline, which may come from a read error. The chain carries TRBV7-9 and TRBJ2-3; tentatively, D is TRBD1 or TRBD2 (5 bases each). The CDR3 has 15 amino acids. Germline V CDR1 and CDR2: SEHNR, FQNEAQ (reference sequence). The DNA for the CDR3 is TGTGACAGCCGAGGGGTGCAGAGCTACACAGATACGCAGTATTTT. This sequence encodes CDSRGVQSYTDTQYF.

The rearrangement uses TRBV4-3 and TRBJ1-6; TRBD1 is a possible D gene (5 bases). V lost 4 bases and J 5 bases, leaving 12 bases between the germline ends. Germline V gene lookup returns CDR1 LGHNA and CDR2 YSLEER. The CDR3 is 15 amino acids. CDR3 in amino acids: CASSRLTDNNSPLHF. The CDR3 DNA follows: TGCGCCAGCAGCCGCCTGACAGATAATAATTCACCCCTCCACTTT.

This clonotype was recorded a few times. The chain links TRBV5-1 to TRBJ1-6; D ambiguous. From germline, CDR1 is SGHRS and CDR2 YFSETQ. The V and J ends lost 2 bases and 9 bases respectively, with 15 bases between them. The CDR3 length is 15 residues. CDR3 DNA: TGCGCCAGCAGCTTCCTCGGACGGGTGGGTTCACCCCTCCACTTT. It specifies CASSFLGRVGSPLHF.

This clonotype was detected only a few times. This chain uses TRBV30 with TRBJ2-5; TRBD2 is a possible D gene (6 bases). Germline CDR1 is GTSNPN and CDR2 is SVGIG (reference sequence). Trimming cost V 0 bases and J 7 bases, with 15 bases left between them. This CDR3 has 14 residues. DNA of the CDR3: TGTGCCTGGAGTGTACGGCGCGGGGCGGGGACCCAGTACTTC. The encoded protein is CAWSVRRGAGTQYF.

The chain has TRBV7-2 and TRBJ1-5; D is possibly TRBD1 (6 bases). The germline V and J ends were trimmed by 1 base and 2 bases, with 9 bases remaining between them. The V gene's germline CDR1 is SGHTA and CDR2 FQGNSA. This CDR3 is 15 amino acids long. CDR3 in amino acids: CASSLGDTRNQPQHF. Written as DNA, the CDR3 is TGTGCCAGCAGCTTAGGGGACACCCGCAATCAGCCCCAGCATTTT.

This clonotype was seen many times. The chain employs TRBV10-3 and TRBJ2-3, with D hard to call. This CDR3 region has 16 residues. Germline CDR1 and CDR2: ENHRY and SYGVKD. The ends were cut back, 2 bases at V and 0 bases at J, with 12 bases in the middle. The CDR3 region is CAISEEPGSSTDTQYF. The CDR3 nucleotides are TGTGCCATCAGTGAGGAGCCGGGCTCAAGCACAGATACGCAGTATTTT.

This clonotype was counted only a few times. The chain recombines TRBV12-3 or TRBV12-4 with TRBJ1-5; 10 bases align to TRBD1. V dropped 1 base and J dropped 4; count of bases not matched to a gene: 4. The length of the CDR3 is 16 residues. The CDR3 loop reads CASSLGTGGKNQPQHF. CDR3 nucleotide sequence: TGTGCCAGCAGTTTAGGGACAGGGGGAAAGAATCAGCCCCAGCATTTT.

In DNA form, the CDR3 reads TGTGCCAGCTCACCAGGACGGACCAATGAGCAGTTCTTC. It specifies CASSPGRTNEQFF. The chain uses TRBV18 and TRBJ2-1; D is unresolved. The CDR3 extends over 13 amino acids. Trimming stripped 2 bases from V and 6 bases from J, with 8 bases between. Germline V lookup: CDR1 KGHSH, CDR2 LQKENI.

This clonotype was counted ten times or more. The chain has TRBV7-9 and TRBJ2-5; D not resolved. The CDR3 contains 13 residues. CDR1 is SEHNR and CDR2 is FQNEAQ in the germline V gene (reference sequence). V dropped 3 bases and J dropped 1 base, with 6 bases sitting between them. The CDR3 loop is CASSFNPQETQYF. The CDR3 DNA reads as TGTGCCAGCAGCTTTAATCCCCAAGAGACCCAGTACTTC.

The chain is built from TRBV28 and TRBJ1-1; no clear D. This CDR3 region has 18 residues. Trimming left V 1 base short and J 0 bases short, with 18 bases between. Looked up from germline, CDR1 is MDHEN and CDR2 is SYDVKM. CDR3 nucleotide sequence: TGTGCCAGCAGTTTATTCCGCGTGGGCATCGCGGTGAACACTGAAGCTTTCTTT. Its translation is CASSLFRVGIAVNTEAFF.

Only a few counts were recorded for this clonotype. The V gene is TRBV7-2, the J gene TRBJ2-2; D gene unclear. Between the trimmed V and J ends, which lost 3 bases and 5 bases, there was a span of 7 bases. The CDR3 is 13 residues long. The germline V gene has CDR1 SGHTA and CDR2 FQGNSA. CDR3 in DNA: TGTGCCAGCAGCTTCGTGTGGACCGGGGAGCTGTTTTTT. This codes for CASSFVWTGELFF.

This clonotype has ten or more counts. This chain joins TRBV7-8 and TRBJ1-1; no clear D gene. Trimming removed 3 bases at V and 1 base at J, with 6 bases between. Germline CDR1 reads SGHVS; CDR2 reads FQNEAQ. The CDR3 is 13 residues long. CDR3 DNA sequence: TGTGCCAGCAGCTTCCTACCGAACACTGAAGCTTTCTTT. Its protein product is CASSFLPNTEAFF.

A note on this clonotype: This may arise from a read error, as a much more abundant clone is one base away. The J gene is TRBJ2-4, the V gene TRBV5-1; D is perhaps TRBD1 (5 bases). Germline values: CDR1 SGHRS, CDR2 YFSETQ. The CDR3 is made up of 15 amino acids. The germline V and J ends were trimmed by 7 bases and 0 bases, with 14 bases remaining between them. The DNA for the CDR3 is TGCGCCAGCGGCCAGGGATTCGTAGCCAAAAACATTCAGTACTTC. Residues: CASGQGFVAKNIQYF.

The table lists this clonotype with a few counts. CDR3: CASSHQGGTDTQYF. The CDR3 coding sequence is TGTGCCAGCAGCCATCAGGGGGGCACAGATACGCAGTATTTT. The rearrangement links TRBV3-1 to TRBJ2-3; 7 bases fit TRBD1. Germline assignment: CDR1 LGHDT and CDR2 YNNKEL (reference sequence). V gave up 3 bases and J gave up 1 base; unmatched junction bases: 1. The CDR3 has 14 residues.